One and the same sample provided the 6 T cell receptor beta chains below, sequenced in a study of identical twins. TCRdb independently ran MiXCR on the 5' RACE reads; one entry per CDR3 protein. This table has 650,000 to 750,000 distinct CDR3 sequences, approximately 21% appearing once. In addition, the sample was reused for a study of T cells expressing NK-cell markers.

Sequences were obtained from PBMCs. All receptors derive from a woman between 18 and 30 years old in good health.

The chain links TRBV10-2 to TRBJ2-5; no firm D call. V was cut by 4 bases and J by 13 bases, with 16 bases left in between. CDR1 and CDR2 (germline): WSHSY, SAAADI. The CDR3 extends over 12 amino acids. CDR3 in amino acids: CASSGTKMPTYF. The CDR3 DNA reads TGCGCCAGCAGTGGGACCAAAATGCCCACGTACTTC.

This chain joins TRBV30 and TRBJ1-4; D is ambiguous. CDR1 GTSNPN and CDR2 SVGIG come from the germline V gene (reference sequence). The CDR3 spans 13 residues. Trimming pared 5 bases from V and 3 bases from J, leaving 10 bases between. CDR3 residues: CAWYQRSNEKLFF. CDR3 nucleotide sequence: TGTGCCTGGTACCAAAGGTCTAATGAAAAACTGTTTTTT.

The sample holds many counts of this clonotype. The chain uses TRBV6-1 and TRBJ1-5, with D possibly TRBD1 on 5 matching bases. Germline V gene sequence: CDR1 MNHNS, CDR2 SASEGT. With 7 bases removed from V and 2 bases from J, the gap between germline ends came to 9 bases. The CDR3 has 13 residues. The CDR3 region is CASKGVGNQPQHF. The CDR3 nucleotides are TGTGCCAGCAAAGGGGTCGGCAATCAGCCCCAGCATTTT.

The chain couples TRBV15 to TRBJ2-3; 7 nucleotides agree with TRBD2. The germline V gene has CDR1 LNHNV and CDR2 YYDKDF (reference sequence). J was trimmed by 1 base and V by 8 bases; bases with no gene match: 3. The length of the CDR3 is 13 residues. Here the CDR3 reads CATRGGRTDTQYF. CDR3 bases: TGTGCCACCCGCGGGGGACGCACAGATACGCAGTATTTT.

The sample holds a few counts of this clonotype. In DNA form, the CDR3 reads TGCAGCGTTGATCATATCGGGAGCTCCTACAATGAGCAGTTCTTC. Protein product: CSVDHIGSSYNEQFF. V and J are TRBV29-1 and TRBJ2-1; TRBD2 is a possible D gene (6 bases). Trimming shortened V by 3 bases and J by 0 bases, and 12 bases separated the two germline ends. CDR3 length: 15 amino acids. Per the germline V gene, CDR1 is SQVTM and CDR2 is ANQGSEA.

V usage is TRBV10-3 and J usage is TRBJ1-1, with a tentative D call TRBD1 (6 bases). V shed 0 bases and J shed 10 bases, with 9 bases lying between them. This CDR3 spans 12 amino acids. Germline V gene sequence: CDR1 ENHRY, CDR2 SYGVKD. CDR3 DNA sequence: TGTGCCATCAGTGAGTCAACAGGGCGAGCTTTCTTT. The encoded protein is CAISESTGRAFF.